Described below is a single T cell receptor beta chain sequence and its context. These data originate in a study of control samples from healthy donors and cancer patients. The CDR3 spans 15 residues. CDR1 is SGHTA and CDR2 is FQGTGA in the germline V gene. V was cut by 6 bases and J by 3 bases, with 14 bases left in between. TCRdb keeps only in-frame clones here, not all; method: immunoSEQ multiplex PCR. The sample shows some 120,000 clones, approximately 91% of them seen only once. Sample: blood. This TCR derives from a man in his forties or fifties in good health. The rearrangement joins TRBV7-3 to TRBJ1-4; D perhaps matches TRBD1 (5 bases). The CDR3 region has the DNA TGTGCCAGCAGTCAGGCAGGGAGAGCTAATGAAAAACTGTTTTTT. This codes for CASSQAGRANEKLFF.